These T cell receptor beta chains were read from a single sample in a study of blood T cell repertoires in COVID-19. This table comes from immunoSEQ multiplex PCR, and its TCRdb copy is limited to in-frame clones, with some not included. Here the sample spans approximately 160,000 clones, roughly four fifths being singletons. The source material was peripheral blood. The source of these receptors is a woman of 80 years or more with acute or convalescent COVID-19. The CDR3 runs from the conserved cysteine through the conserved F or W. A D gene is named only where the DNA matches it firmly. Rows may omit the clone size; those that give it use once, few, many or a size class.

d_call,j_call,clone_size,cdr3_length,v_call,cdr3_nt,cdr3_aa
NA,TRBJ1-3,once,18,TRBV21-1,TGTGCCAGCAGCAAAGGGGAGACGGAGGGACTCTCTGGAAACACCATATATTTT,CASSKGETEGLSGNTIYF
NA,TRBJ1-6,NA,17,TRBV18,TGTGCCAGCTCACCCTCAACCGGGAGTGCCCATAATTCACCCCTCCACTTT,CASSPSTGSAHNSPLHF
NA,TRBJ2-3,few,15,TRBV19,TGTGCCAGTAGTATAGAAAAGAGTAGCACAGATACGCAGTATTTT,CASSIEKSSTDTQYF
TRBD1,TRBJ1-2,NA,13,TRBV2,TGTGCCAGCAGGGTGGACAGGGACTATGGCTACACCTTC,CASRVDRDYGYTF
NA,TRBJ2-2,few,13,TRBV2,TGTGCCAAGACAATAAAGAACACCGGGGAGCTGTTTTTT,CAKTIKNTGELFF
NA,TRBJ1-2,NA,16,TRBV9,TGTGCCAGCAGCGCAGAGGACAGCAACTCCAACTATGGCTACACCTTC,CASSAEDSNSNYGYTF
NA,TRBJ1-3,NA,16,TRBV21-1,NA,CASSKEWDWGVGTIYF
TRBD1,TRBJ2-7,once,16,TRBV28,TGTGCCAGCAGTTTGCCGGGACAGGGGGCGCGTTACGAGCAGTACTTC,CASSLPGQGARYEQYF
NA,TRBJ2-4,NA,17,TRBV7-9,TGTGCCAGCAGCTTACCCGACCAGGATATTAACAAAAACATTCAGTACTTC,CASSLPDQDINKNIQYF
TRBD1,TRBJ2-7,NA,14,TRBV5-1,TGCGCCAGCAGCTTGGTAGCAGGGGGTTGGGAGCAGTACTTC,CASSLVAGGWEQYF
TRBD1,TRBJ2-5,NA,16,TRBV6-1,TGTGCCAGCAGTGATTCAGGGGGCGCGTTTAAGGAGACCCAGTACTTC,CASSDSGGAFKETQYF
NA,TRBJ2-5,NA,13,TRBV12-3/TRBV12-4,TGTGCCAGCAGTTCGGGACTTCAAGAGACCCAGTACTTC,CASSSGLQETQYF
NA,TRBJ2-2,NA,18,TRBV21-1,TGTGCCAGCACCAAAAGGGGCCGGACTAGCGGGGTTACCGGGGAGCTGTTTTTT,CASTKRGRTSGVTGELFF
NA,TRBJ2-3,NA,15,TRBV12-1,TGTGCCAGCAGCTTGCGGGACTCGTCGGCAGATACGCAGTATTTT,CASSLRDSSADTQYF
NA,TRBJ2-7,NA,13,TRBV12-3/TRBV12-4,TGTGCCGGTAGTCTGGGGCCGGCCTACGAGCAGTACTTC,CAGSLGPAYEQYF
TRBD1,TRBJ1-1,NA,16,TRBV5-6,TGTGCCAGCAGCTCTGACAGGGGGAGGGGGAACACTGAAGCTTTCTTT,CASSSDRGRGNTEAFF
NA,TRBJ1-1,many,13,TRBV30,TGTGCCTGGAGTGTACAAGGGGCGGCTGAAGCTTTCTTT,CAWSVQGAAEAFF
NA,TRBJ2-1,NA,13,TRBV9,TGTGCCAGCAGCGTATCACTAGCCAATGAGCAGTTCTTC,CASSVSLANEQFF
NA,TRBJ2-7,few,13,TRBV5-1,TGCGCCAGCAGCCCTAGGAGGGAGTACGAGCAGTACTTC,CASSPRREYEQYF
TRBD2,TRBJ2-1,NA,14,TRBV6-6,TGTGCCAGCAGTTACGGGACTACCCGAAGTGAGCAGTTCTTC,CASSYGTTRSEQFF
NA,TRBJ1-2,few,16,TRBV19,TGTGCCAGTACTATCTGGGGCCGATCCCGCACCTATGGCTACACCTTC,CASTIWGRSRTYGYTF
NA,TRBJ2-3,NA,12,TRBV9,TGTGCCAGCAGCGTAGTAGCAGATACGCAGTATTTT,CASSVVADTQYF
NA,TRBJ2-7,NA,14,TRBV5-1,TGCGCCAGCAGCTTGGACGTCAGGGTTGACGAGCAGTACTTC,CASSLDVRVDEQYF
TRBD1,TRBJ2-5,NA,13,TRBV19,TGTGCCGCCTCCGGGTTCAGGGGGGAGACCCAGTACTTC,CAASGFRGETQYF
TRBD2,TRBJ2-5,NA,14,TRBV7-2,TGTGCCAGCAGCTTAGGGCTAGCGGAAGAGACCCAGTACTTC,CASSLGLAEETQYF
TRBD1,TRBJ1-1,NA,15,TRBV3-1/TRBV3-2,TGTGCCAGCAGCCTTGCCGGGACAGTCGACACTGAAGCTTTCTTT,CASSLAGTVDTEAFF
NA,TRBJ1-4,NA,14,TRBV5-1,TGCGCCAGCAGCTTGGCACAGGGTAATGAAAAACTGTTTTTT,CASSLAQGNEKLFF
TRBD1,TRBJ1-2,few,14,TRBV4-2,TGTGCCAGCAGCCAAGCCCGGACAGGCTATGGCTACACCTTC,CASSQARTGYGYTF
NA,TRBJ1-4,few,15,TRBV7-8,TGTGCCAGCAGCCGCGGACAGAACCTTAATGAAAAACTGTTTTTT,CASSRGQNLNEKLFF
TRBD1,TRBJ1-1,NA,12,TRBV11-2,TGTGCCAGCGGACAGGGGGCGGGTAAAGCTTTCTTT,CASGQGAGKAFF
NA,TRBJ2-1,NA,16,TRBV2,TGTGCCAGCAGTGAAGGGGCCTTGAGCTCCTACAATGAGCAGTTCTTC,CASSEGALSSYNEQFF
NA,TRBJ1-5,NA,14,TRBV6-6,TGTGCCATTTCTCGCGCGTCTAGCAATCAGCCCCAGCATTTT,CAISRASSNQPQHF
TRBD1,TRBJ1-1,NA,19,TRBV6-2/TRBV6-3,TGTGCCAGCAGTTCCCCCCACCCAGGACAGGGGCTCAGAAACGCTGAAGCTTTCTTT,CASSSPHPGQGLRNAEAFF
TRBD2,TRBJ2-1,NA,16,TRBV24-1,TGTGCCACCAGTGACCCCGGACTAGCGACTCCCAATGAGCAGTTCTTC,CATSDPGLATPNEQFF
TRBD1,TRBJ2-1,NA,15,TRBV11-2,TGTGCCAGCAGCTTTGGACAGGGGGCCCACAATGAGCAGTTCTTC,CASSFGQGAHNEQFF
NA,TRBJ2-3,NA,16,TRBV7-8,TGTGCCAGCAATTCCCTACCTGGGAGTCGGACAGATACGCAGTATTTT,CASNSLPGSRTDTQYF
NA,TRBJ2-5,NA,13,TRBV9,TGTGCCAGCAGCGAGGGGGGGACGGAGACCCAGTACTTC,CASSEGGTETQYF
TRBD2,TRBJ2-1,NA,13,TRBV27,TGTGCCAGTTTCGGGAGGGGCGGCGGTGAGCAGTTCTTC,CASFGRGGGEQFF
TRBD1,TRBJ1-6,NA,15,TRBV7-2,TGTGCCAGCAGCTTAGTGACAGGGCCTAATTCACCCCTCCACTTT,CASSLVTGPNSPLHF
NA,TRBJ2-2,NA,15,TRBV5-4,TGTGCCAGCAGCTTGAGGGGGAGACGGACCGGGGAGCTGTTTTTT,CASSLRGRRTGELFF
NA,TRBJ1-4,NA,15,TRBV28,TGTGCCAGCAGACGGACAGCTCTATCTAATGAAAAACTGTTTTTT,CASRRTALSNEKLFF
TRBD1,TRBJ2-7,NA,15,TRBV6-2/TRBV6-3,TGTGCCAGCAGTTACCCCCCGGACAGGGGCAACGAGCAGTACTTC,CASSYPPDRGNEQYF
TRBD1,TRBJ2-5,NA,17,TRBV7-9,TGTGCCAGCAGCTTCACCCGTGACAGGGCCTCCCCGCGGGCCCAGTACTTC,CASSFTRDRASPRAQYF
NA,TRBJ1-6,NA,18,TRBV3-1/TRBV3-2,TGTGCCAGCAGCCAAGATCTGTGGGCCAGCTCCTATAATTCACCCCTCCACTTT,CASSQDLWASSYNSPLHF
TRBD1,TRBJ1-2,NA,16,TRBV3-1/TRBV3-2,TGTGCCAGCAGCCAAACCGGGACAGGGATTGTTTATGGCTACACCTTC,CASSQTGTGIVYGYTF
TRBD2,TRBJ2-7,NA,16,TRBV30,TGTGCCTGGAGTTCCTCTCTAGCGGGAGGGGCCTACGAGCAGTACTTC,CAWSSSLAGGAYEQYF
NA,TRBJ2-7,NA,16,TRBV15,TGTGCCACCAGCAGGGGACTATGGGGGGGCGCCTACGAGCAGTACTTC,CATSRGLWGGAYEQYF
TRBD2,TRBJ2-7,NA,15,TRBV2,TGTGCCAGCACTACGGGACTAGCGGGAGTTAGCGAGCAGTACTTC,CASTTGLAGVSEQYF
TRBD1,TRBJ2-7,NA,14,TRBV7-6,TGTGCCAGCAGCCTCGGACAGGGGGCCTACGAGCAGTACTTC,CASSLGQGAYEQYF